This passage covers 10 T cell receptor beta chains from one sample sequenced in a study of CD8 T cells in ankylosing spondylitis. In TCRdb, the 5' RACE reads were re-called with MiXCR into one record per CDR3 protein. Among 150,000 to 200,000 distinct CDR3 sequences listed, 30% to 40% were seen once. Sequencing was performed on synovial fluid, either unsorted or a sorted T cell fraction (not recorded which). These receptors all come from a male donor with ankylosing spondylitis.

V usage is TRBV20-1 and J usage is TRBJ2-1, with 10 bases lining up with TRBD2. The CDR3 contains 14 residues. V shed 5 bases and J 2 bases; nucleotides not matched to a gene: 3. Germline V gene data show CDR1 as DFQATT and CDR2 as SNEGSKA (reference sequence). The CDR3: CSAESGRAYNEQFF. In DNA form, the CDR3 reads TGCAGTGCTGAGAGCGGGAGGGCCTACAATGAGCAGTTCTTC.

In its sample, this clonotype was seen a few times. The chain uses TRBV4-1 and TRBJ2-3, with a weak D call TRBD2 (6 bases). The CDR3 loop spans 18 amino acids. Trimming shortened V by 0 bases and J by 2 bases, and 18 bases separated the two germline ends. Germline CDR1 reads MGHRA; CDR2 reads YSYEKL. CDR3 in amino acids: CASSQDPPLSGLTDTQYF. For the CDR3, the DNA is TGCGCCAGCAGCCAAGACCCGCCTCTTAGCGGCCTCACAGATACGCAGTATTTT.

This clonotype was seen many times. The V and J genes are TRBV7-8 and TRBJ1-4, with 8 positions matching TRBD1. From germline, CDR1 is SGHVS and CDR2 FQNEAQ. The CDR3 is 17 amino acids. V shed 5 bases, J shed 8 bases, and the junction held 16 bases outside the gene matches. CDR3 bases: TGTGCCAGCAGCGCCAGGGACAGGAGGCTAATAGGCGAAAAACTGTTTTTT. This codes for CASSARDRRLIGEKLFF.

The CDR3 is CSASGRGGGTDTQYF. The CDR3 DNA is TGCAGTGCTAGCGGTCGGGGGGGAGGAACAGATACGCAGTATTTT. V gene TRBV20-1 combines with J gene TRBJ2-3, with 8 bases identical to TRBD2. There are 15 residues in the CDR3. Per the germline V gene, CDR1 is DFQATT and CDR2 is SNEGSKA (reference sequence). After removal of 3 bases from V and 3 bases from J, the junction contained 8 bases not matched to a gene.

By sample fraction, this clonotype is medium-sized. This rearrangement joins TRBV5-1 to TRBJ1-1; D uncertain. V gave up 2 bases and J gave up 1 base, with 9 bases separating them. The CDR3 is 14 residues long. Germline V gene data show CDR1 as SGHRS and CDR2 as YFSETQ. CDR3 residues: CASSLQLANTEAFF. DNA for the CDR3: TGCGCCAGCAGCTTACAACTGGCGAACACTGAAGCTTTCTTT.

This clonotype occurred many times. The chain carries TRBV12-3 or TRBV12-4 and TRBJ1-5; weak D call: TRBD1 (6 bases). This CDR3 spans 14 amino acids. V was pared by 2 bases and J by 7 bases, with 12 bases between. The CDR3 DNA sequence: TGTGCCAGCAGTTTAAACAGGGCTGGACAGCCCCAGCATTTT. Translation gives CASSLNRAGQPQHF.

This clonotype was seen more than once but under ten times. The chain has TRBV13 and TRBJ1-1, with 8 nucleotides matching TRBD1. CDR3 length: 16 amino acids. J lost 0 bases, V lost 5 bases, and 8 bases had no gene match. Looked up from germline, CDR1 is PRHDT and CDR2 is FYEKMQ (reference sequence). CDR3 sequence: CASSPGTGSMNTEAFF. DNA for the CDR3: TGTGCCAGCAGCCCCGGGACAGGCAGCATGAACACTGAAGCTTTCTTT. Combining the CDR3 with reference TRBV13 and TRBJ1-1 gives the whole variable domain AAGVIQSPRHLIKEKRETATLKCYPIPRHDTVYWYQQGPGQDPQFLISFYEKMQSDKGSIPDRFSAQQFSDYHSELNMSSLELGDSALYFCASSPGTGSMNTEAFFGQGTRLTVV.

The chain is built from TRBV9 and TRBJ2-3, with D possibly matching TRBD2 (5 bases). The CDR3 has 16 amino acids. Per the germline V gene, CDR1 is SGDLS and CDR2 is YYNGEE. Trimming shortened V by 1 base and J by 6 bases, and 18 bases separated the two germline ends. CDR3 nucleotides: TGTGCCAGCAGCGTAAGTCCGAGGGATCCCCCCGATACGCAGTATTTT. Translated: CASSVSPRDPPDTQYF.

The rearrangement joins TRBV7-2 to TRBJ2-7; 10 bases match TRBD2. This CDR3 is 16 amino acids long. The ends lost 1 base at V and 0 bases at J; junction bases unmatched: 3. CDR1 and CDR2 from the germline V gene are SGHTA and FQGNSA. The CDR3 sequence is CASSLVASGSSYEQYF. The CDR3, as DNA: TGTGCCAGCAGCTTAGTGGCTAGCGGGAGCTCCTACGAGCAGTACTTC.

V gene TRBV6-1 combines with J gene TRBJ2-7, with D unresolved. Germline assignment: CDR1 MNHNS and CDR2 SASEGT. V lost 6 bases and J 0 bases, leaving 18 bases between the germline ends. The CDR3 spans 16 residues. The CDR3 loop is CASRPPPGRSSYEQYF. The CDR3 DNA sequence: TGTGCCAGCAGACCCCCCCCTGGGCGAAGCTCCTACGAGCAGTACTTC.